Listed below are T cell receptor beta chains from one sample, sequenced in a study of CD8+ T cells in alopecia areata. Clones were sequenced by immunoSEQ multiplex PCR, and TCRdb holds only the in-frame ones, with some missing. The sample gives about 300,000 clones, 58% of which show up once; around 1.8% is in the top ten. The sample in question was CD4+ T cells sorted from blood, obtained at week 24, from a patient treated with tofacitinib. These receptors originate from a human donor with alopecia areata. Each CDR3 is given with its conserved first and last residue. A D gene is named only where the DNA matches it firmly. Clone size is given for some rows only: seen once, a few or many times, or a class if the clone is expanded.

d_call	v_call	j_call	clone_size	cdr3_aa	cdr3_nt
-	TRBV7-6	TRBJ1-1	few	CASSSTLMNTEAFF	TGTGCCAGCAGCTCCACCCTCATGAACACTGAAGCTTTCTTT
TRBD1	TRBV5-1	TRBJ1-2	-	CASSSRDRGDYGYTF	TGCGCCAGCAGCTCCCGGGACAGGGGAGACTATGGCTACACCTTC
-	TRBV5-4	TRBJ2-5	few	CASSGASQETQYF	TGTGCCAGCAGTGGAGCTTCCCAAGAGACCCAGTACTTC
-	TRBV29-1	TRBJ2-6	-	CSADLSGANVLTF	TGCAGCGCTGACCTATCTGGGGCCAACGTCCTGACTTTC
-	TRBV9	TRBJ2-1	once	CASSVQAGFSEEQFF	TGTGCCAGCAGCGTCCAGGCTGGTTTTTCTGAGGAGCAGTTCTTC
-	TRBV29-1	TRBJ1-1	few	CSVTGPLDTEAFF	TGCAGCGTTACAGGACCGCTGGACACTGAAGCTTTCTTT
-	TRBV5-1	TRBJ2-5	-	CASGLGTETQYF	TGCGCCAGCGGGTTGGGGACGGAGACCCAGTACTTC
TRBD2	TRBV2	TRBJ2-2	few	CASSGDYPGELFF	TGTGCCAGCAGCGGGGACTATCCCGGGGAGCTGTTTTTT
-	TRBV5-1	TRBJ2-5	once	CASSLVSGQETQYF	TGCGCCAGCAGCCTGGTGTCAGGGCAAGAGACCCAGTACTTC
TRBD2	TRBV30	TRBJ2-3	-	CARTGKGLGTDTQYF	TGTGCCCGCACTGGAAAGGGACTAGGGACAGATACGCAGTATTTT
-	TRBV29-1	TRBJ2-7	-	CSVKDSTYEQYF	TGCAGCGTTAAGGACAGTACCTACGAGCAGTACTTC
TRBD1	TRBV28	TRBJ2-1	few	CASSPGQGTSYNEQFF	TGTGCCAGCAGCCCCGGACAGGGCACTTCCTACAATGAGCAGTTCTTC
TRBD1	TRBV15	TRBJ2-5	few	CATSRTGGRSETQYF	TGTGCCACCAGCAGGACAGGGGGCCGTAGCGAGACCCAGTACTTC
-	TRBV28	TRBJ2-7	few	CASSKVYEQYF	TGTGCCAGCAGTAAGGTCTACGAGCAGTACTTC
-	TRBV2	TRBJ1-1	few	CASIGGQPNTEAFF	TGTGCCAGCATCGGGGGGCAGCCGAACACTGAAGCTTTCTTT
TRBD1	TRBV30	TRBJ2-7	-	CAWSHGQGALYEQYF	TGTGCCTGGAGTCACGGACAGGGAGCCCTCTACGAGCAGTACTTC
-	TRBV30	TRBJ2-1	-	CAWNLADRYNEQFF	TGTGCCTGGAACCTCGCTGACCGGTACAATGAGCAGTTCTTC
-	TRBV27	TRBJ2-4	-	CASRVKGQGLAKNIQYF	TGTGCCAGCCGGGTCAAGGGCCAAGGGCTAGCCAAAAACATTCAGTACTTC
TRBD1	TRBV29-1	TRBJ1-4	-	CSVRNRDSNEKLFF	TGCAGCGTTCGAAACCGGGACAGTAATGAAAAACTGTTTTTT
TRBD1	TRBV15	TRBJ2-3	once	CATSSGQGATDTQYF	TGTGCCACCAGCAGTGGGCAGGGGGCCACGGATACGCAGTATTTT
-	TRBV7-2	TRBJ1-1	-	CASSLDRNTEAFF	TGTGCCAGCAGCCTCGACAGGAACACTGAAGCTTTCTTT
TRBD1	TRBV29-1	TRBJ2-2	-	CSAQTGAPNTGELFF	TGCAGCGCCCAGACAGGGGCTCCGAACACCGGGGAGCTGTTTTTT
-	TRBV30	TRBJ1-3	-	CALAGKGRGNTIYF	TGTGCCTTGGCCGGTAAAGGCCGGGGAAACACCATATATTTT
-	TRBV30	TRBJ1-1	-	CAWSQYPNLGAFF	TGTGCCTGGAGTCAGTATCCCAATCTGGGAGCTTTCTTT